This T cell receptor (beta chain) was sequenced in a study of vaccination and CD4 T cells after COVID-19. Whole-study findings and limits: There was no significant change from approximately 21 to 38 median reactive clonotypes.

For this clonotype: Its antigen is not identified.

The Oncomine TCR Beta short-read assay was what sequenced the DNA obtained from cultured CD4+ T cells. The template was genomic DNA from cultured CD4+ T cells. MiXCR was run by TCRdb on the PCR reads, yielding one entry per CDR3 protein. The sample carries about 20,000 distinct CDR3 sequences, approximately 45% recorded once. The CDR3 loop spans 14 amino acids. With V trimmed by 6 bases and J by 7 bases, 9 bases remained unmatched. Germline CDR1 MNHNS, CDR2 SASEGT. Specified treatment: approximately nine-day PBMC culture with coronavirus spike peptide pools or control peptides (ViraFEST assay). Expansion of antigen-specific T cells with peptide pools by ViraFEST preceded sequencing of TCRs.

Sample: CD4+ T cells from blood, cultured in vitro, taken after SARS-CoV-2 vaccination. V usage is TRBV6-1 and J usage is TRBJ2-7; 10 bases map to TRBD1. The sequence was obtained from a human donor who had recovered from COVID-19. DNA for the CDR3: TGTGCCAGCAGGGGACAGGGGAGTTCGGGGGAGCAGTACTTC. Its translation is CASRGQGSSGEQYF.